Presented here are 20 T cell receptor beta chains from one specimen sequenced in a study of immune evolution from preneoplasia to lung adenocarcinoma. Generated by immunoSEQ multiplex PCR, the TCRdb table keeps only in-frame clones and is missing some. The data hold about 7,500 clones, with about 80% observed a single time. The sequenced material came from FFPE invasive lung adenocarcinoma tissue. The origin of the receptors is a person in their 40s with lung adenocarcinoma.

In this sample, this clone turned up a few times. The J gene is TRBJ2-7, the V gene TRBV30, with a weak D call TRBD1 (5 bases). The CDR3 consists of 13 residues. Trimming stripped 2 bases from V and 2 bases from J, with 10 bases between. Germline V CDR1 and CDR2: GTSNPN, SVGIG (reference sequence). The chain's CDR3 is CAWSRQTAYEQYF. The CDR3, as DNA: TGTGCCTGGAGTCGACAGACGGCCTACGAGCAGTACTTC.

CDR3 in amino acids: CASSNPPGYDGYTF. The CDR3 coding sequence is TGTGCCAGCAGTAACCCTCCAGGGTACGATGGCTACACCTTC. V is TRBV6-5 and J is TRBJ1-2, with D perhaps TRBD1 (5 bases). CDR1 is MNHEY, CDR2 SVGAGI, per germline. Trimming pared 5 bases from V and 6 bases from J, leaving 16 bases between. The CDR3 covers 14 residues.

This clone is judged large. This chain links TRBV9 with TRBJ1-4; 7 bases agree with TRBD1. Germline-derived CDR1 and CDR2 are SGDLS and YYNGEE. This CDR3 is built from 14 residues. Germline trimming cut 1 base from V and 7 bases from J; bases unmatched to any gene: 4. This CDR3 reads CASSVQGGSEKLFF. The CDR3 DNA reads TGTGCCAGCAGCGTACAGGGGGGCAGTGAAAAACTGTTTTTT.

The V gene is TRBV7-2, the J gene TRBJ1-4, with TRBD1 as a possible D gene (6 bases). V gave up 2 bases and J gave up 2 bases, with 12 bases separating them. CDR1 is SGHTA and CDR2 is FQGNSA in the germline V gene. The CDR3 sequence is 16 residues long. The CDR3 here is CASSLNGQGTNEKLFF. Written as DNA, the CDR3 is TGTGCCAGCAGCTTAAATGGCCAGGGGACTAATGAAAAACTGTTTTTT.

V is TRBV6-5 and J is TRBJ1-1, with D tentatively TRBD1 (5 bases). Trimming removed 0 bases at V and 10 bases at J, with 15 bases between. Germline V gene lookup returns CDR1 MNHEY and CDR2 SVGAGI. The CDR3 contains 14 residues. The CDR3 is CASSYSRGRDGAFF. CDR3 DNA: TGTGCCAGCAGTTACTCGAGGGGACGAGATGGAGCTTTCTTT.

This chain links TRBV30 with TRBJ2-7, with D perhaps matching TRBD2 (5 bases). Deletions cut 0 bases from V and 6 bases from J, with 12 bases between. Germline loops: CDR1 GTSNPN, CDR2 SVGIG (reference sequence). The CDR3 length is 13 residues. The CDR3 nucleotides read TGTGCCTGGAGTGTACTACAAGAGGGCGAGCAGTACTTC. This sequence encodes CAWSVLQEGEQYF.

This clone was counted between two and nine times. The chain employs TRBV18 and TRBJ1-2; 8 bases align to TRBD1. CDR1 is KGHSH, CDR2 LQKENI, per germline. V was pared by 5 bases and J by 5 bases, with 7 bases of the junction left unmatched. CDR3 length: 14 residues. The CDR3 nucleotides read TGTGCCAGCTCAGAGGGTCAGGGGGCATATGGCTACACCTTC. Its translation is CASSEGQGAYGYTF.

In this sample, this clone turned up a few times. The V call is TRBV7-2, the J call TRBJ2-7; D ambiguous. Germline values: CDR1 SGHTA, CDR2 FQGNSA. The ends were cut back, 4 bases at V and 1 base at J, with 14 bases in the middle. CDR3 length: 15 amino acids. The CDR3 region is CASSWARGSSYEQYF. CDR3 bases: TGTGCCAGCAGCTGGGCCCGAGGCAGTTCCTACGAGCAGTACTTC.

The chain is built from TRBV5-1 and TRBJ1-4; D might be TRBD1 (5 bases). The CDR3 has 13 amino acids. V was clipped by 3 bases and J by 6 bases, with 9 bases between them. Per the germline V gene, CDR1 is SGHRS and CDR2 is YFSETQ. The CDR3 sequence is CASSSGGDEKLFF. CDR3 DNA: TGCGCCAGCAGCTCCGGGGGGGATGAAAAACTGTTTTTT.

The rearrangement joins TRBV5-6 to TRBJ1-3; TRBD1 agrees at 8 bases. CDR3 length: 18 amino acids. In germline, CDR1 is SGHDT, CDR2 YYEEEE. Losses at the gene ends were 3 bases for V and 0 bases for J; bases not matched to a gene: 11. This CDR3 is CASSSMDRAMSSGNTIYF. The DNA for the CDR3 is TGTGCCAGCAGCTCGATGGACAGGGCCATGAGCTCTGGAAACACCATATATTTT.

CDR3 region: CASSLDLAGEEFF. The CDR3 bases are TGCGCCAGCAGCTTGGATCTAGCGGGGGAGGAGTTCTTC. V gene TRBV5-1 combines with J gene TRBJ2-1, with 10 bases aligning to TRBD2. V shed 0 bases, J shed 14 bases, and the junction held 5 bases outside the gene matches. The germline gives CDR1 SGHRS, CDR2 YFSETQ. This CDR3 comprises 13 residues.

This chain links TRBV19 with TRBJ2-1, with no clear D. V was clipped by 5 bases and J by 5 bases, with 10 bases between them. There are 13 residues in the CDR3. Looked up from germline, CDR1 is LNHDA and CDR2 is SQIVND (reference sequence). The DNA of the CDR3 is TGTGCCAGTAGTCCCGCCCGAAACAATGAGCAGTTCTTC. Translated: CASSPARNNEQFF.

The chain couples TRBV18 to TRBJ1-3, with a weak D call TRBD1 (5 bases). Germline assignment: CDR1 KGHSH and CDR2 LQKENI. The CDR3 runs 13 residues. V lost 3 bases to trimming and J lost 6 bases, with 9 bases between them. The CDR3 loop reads CASSPRVENTIYF. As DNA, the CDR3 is TGTGCCAGCTCACCCAGGGTCGAAAACACCATATATTTT.

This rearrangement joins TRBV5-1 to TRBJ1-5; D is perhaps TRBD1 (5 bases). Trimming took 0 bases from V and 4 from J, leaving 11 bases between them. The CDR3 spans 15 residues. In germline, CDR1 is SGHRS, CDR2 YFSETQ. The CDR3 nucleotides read TGCGCCAGCAGCTTGGGGGGGATTTCGAATCAGCCCCAGCATTTT. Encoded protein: CASSLGGISNQPQHF. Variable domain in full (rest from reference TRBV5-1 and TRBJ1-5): KAGVTQTPRYLIKTRGQQVTLSCSPISGHRSVSWYQQTPGQGLQFLFEYFSETQRNKGNFPGRFSGRQFSNSRSEMNVSTLELGDSALYLCASSLGGISNQPQHFGDGTRLSIL.

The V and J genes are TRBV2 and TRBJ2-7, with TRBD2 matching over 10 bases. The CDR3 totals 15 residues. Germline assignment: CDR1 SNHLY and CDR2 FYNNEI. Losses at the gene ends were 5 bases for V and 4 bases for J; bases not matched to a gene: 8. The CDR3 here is CASSLRAGGPYEQYF. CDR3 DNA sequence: TGTGCCAGCAGTTTACGAGCGGGAGGGCCGTACGAGCAGTACTTC.

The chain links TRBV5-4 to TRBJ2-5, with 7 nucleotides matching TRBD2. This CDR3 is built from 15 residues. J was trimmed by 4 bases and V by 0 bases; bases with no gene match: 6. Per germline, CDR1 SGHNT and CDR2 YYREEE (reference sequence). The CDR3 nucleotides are TGTGCCAGCAGCTTGGGTGGGAGGGCCGGAGAGACCCAGTACTTC. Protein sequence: CASSLGGRAGETQYF. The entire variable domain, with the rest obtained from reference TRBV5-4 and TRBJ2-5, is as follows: ETGVTQSPTHLIKTRGQQVTLRCSSQSGHNTVSWYQQALGQGPQFIFQYYREEENGRGNFPPRFSGLQFPNYSSELNVNALELDDSALYLCASSLGGRAGETQYFGPGTRLLVL.

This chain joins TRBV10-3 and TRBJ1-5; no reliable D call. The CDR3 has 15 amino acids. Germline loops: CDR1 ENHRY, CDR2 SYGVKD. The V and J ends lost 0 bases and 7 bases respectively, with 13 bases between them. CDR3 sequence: CAISESKDYRQPQHF. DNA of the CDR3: TGTGCCATCAGTGAGTCGAAGGATTACAGACAGCCCCAGCATTTT.

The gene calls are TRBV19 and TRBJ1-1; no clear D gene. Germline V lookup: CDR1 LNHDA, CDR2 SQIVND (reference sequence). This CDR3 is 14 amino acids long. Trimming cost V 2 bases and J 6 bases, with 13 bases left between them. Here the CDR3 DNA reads TGTGCCAGTAGTATAAAAGCGAGTCCCGCTGAAGCTTTCTTT. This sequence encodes CASSIKASPAEAFF.

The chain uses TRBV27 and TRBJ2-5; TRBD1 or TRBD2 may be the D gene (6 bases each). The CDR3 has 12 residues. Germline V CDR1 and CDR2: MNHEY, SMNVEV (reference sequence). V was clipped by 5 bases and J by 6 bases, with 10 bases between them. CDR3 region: CASSPGAKTQYF. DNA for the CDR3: TGTGCCAGCAGTCCGGGGGCAAAGACCCAGTACTTC.

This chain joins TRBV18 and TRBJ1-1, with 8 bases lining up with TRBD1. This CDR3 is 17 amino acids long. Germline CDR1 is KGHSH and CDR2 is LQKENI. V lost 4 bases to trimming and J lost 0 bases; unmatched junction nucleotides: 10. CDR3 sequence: CASSRQGPGGMNTEAFF. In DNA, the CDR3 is TGTGCCAGCTCACGACAGGGGCCTGGGGGAATGAACACTGAAGCTTTCTTT.